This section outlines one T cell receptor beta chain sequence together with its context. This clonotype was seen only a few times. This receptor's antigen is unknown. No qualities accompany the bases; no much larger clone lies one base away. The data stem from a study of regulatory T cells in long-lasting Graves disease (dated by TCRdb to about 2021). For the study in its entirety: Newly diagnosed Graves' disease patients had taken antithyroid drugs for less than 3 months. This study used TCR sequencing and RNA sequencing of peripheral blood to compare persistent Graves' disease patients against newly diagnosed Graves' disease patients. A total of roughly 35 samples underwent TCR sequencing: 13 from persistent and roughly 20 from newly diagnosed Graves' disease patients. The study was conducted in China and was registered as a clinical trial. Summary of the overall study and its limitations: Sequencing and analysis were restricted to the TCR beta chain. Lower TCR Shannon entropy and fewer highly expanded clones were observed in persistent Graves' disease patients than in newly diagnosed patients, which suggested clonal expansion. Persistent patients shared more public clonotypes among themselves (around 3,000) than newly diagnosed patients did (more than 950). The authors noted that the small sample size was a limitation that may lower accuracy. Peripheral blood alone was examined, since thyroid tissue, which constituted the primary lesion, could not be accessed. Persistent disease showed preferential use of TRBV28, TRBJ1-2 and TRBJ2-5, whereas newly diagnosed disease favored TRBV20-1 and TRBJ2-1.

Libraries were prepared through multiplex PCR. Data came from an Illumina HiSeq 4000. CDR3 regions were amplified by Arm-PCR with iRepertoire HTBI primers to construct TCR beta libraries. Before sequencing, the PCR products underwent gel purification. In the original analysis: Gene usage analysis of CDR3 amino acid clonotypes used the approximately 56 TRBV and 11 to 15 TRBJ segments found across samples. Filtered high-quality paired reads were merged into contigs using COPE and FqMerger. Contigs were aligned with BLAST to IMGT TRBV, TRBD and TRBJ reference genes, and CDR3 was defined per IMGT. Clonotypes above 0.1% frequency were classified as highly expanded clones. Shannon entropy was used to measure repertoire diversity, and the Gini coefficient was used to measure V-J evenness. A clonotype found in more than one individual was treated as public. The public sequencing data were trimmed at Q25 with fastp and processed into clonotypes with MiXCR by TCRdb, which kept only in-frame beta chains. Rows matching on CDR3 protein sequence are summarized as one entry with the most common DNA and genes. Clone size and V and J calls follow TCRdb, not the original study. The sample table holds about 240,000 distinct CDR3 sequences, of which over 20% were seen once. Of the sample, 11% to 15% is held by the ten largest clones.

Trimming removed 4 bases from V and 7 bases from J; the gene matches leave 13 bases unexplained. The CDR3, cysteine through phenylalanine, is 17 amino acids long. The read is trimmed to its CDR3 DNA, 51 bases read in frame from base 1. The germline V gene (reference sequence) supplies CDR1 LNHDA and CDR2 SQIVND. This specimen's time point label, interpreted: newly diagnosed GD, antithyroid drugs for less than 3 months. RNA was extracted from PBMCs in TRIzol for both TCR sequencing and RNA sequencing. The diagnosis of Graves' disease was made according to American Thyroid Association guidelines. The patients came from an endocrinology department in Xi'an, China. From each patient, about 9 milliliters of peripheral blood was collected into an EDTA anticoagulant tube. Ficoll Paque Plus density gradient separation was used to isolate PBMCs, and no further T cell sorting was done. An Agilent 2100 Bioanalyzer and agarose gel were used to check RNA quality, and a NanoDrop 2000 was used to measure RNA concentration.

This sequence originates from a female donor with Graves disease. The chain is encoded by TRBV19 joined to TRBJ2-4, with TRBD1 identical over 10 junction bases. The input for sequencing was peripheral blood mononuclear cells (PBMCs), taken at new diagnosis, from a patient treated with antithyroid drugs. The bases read TGTGCCAGTAGTAGTGGGGGGGCGACAGGGGGCGAGAACATTCAGTACTTC. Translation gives CASSSGGATGGENIQYF.